This paragraph covers one T cell receptor (beta chain) sequence. Its antigen is not known. This sample is drawn from a study of siplizumab effects on memory and regulatory T cells. The study, taken as a whole, reports: Naive T cells, seemingly more diverse than memory cells, seemed major alloresponse contributors. Confirmation that proliferating Tregs from siplizumab cultures had suppressive function was not obtained. Siplizumab significantly brought down the alloreactive sequences that trace back to unstimulated CD4+ memory cells.

This table comes from immunoSEQ multiplex PCR, and its TCRdb copy is limited to in-frame clones, with some not included. The sample consists of over 85,000 clones, 92% of them appearing once. Germline CDR1 and CDR2: MNHEY and SMNVEV (reference sequence). The CDR3 spans 16 residues. Trimming removed 5 bases from V and 2 bases from J; junction bases left unmatched: 6. The TCR was taken from a human donor in good health. The J gene is TRBJ2-2, the V gene TRBV27; 9 positions agree with TRBD1. The sample was CD4+ T cells sorted from blood. The CDR3: CASSPRDRDNTGELFF. The CDR3 DNA follows: TGTGCCAGCAGTCCGAGGGACAGGGATAACACCGGGGAGCTGTTTTTT.